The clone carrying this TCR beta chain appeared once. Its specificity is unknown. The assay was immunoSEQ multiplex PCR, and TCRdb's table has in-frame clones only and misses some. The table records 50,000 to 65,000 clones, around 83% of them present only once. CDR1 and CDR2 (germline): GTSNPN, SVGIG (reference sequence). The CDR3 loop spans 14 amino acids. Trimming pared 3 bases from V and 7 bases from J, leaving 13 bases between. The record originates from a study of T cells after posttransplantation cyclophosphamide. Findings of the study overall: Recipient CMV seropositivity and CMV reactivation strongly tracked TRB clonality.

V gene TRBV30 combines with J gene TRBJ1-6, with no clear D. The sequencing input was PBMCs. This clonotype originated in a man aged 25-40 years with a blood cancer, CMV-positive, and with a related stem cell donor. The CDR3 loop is CAWRAGWRNSPLHF. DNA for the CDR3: TGTGCCTGGAGGGCAGGCTGGAGGAATTCACCCCTCCACTTT.